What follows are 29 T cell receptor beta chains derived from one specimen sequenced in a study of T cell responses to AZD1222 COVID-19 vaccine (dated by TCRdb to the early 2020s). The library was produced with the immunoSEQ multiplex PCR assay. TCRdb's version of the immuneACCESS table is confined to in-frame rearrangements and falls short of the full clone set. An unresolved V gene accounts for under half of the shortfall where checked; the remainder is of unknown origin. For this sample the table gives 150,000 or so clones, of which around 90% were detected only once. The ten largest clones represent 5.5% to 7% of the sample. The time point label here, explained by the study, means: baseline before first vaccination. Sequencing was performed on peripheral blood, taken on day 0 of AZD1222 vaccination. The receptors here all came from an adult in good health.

The DNA of the CDR3 is TGTGCCAGCAGCTCAGACTCGGATCCTGGCTACACCTTC. Encoded protein: CASSSDSDPGYTF. V is TRBV7-8 and J is TRBJ1-2; D gene ambiguous. The CDR3 length is 13 residues. The germline V gene encodes CDR1 SGHVS and CDR2 FQNEAQ. With 4 bases removed from V and 7 bases from J, the gap between germline ends came to 13 bases.

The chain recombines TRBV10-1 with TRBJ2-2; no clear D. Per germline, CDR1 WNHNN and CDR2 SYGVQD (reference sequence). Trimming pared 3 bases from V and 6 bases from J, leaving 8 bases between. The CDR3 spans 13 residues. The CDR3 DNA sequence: TGCGCCAGCAGTGATTCCCCCTCCGGGGAGCTGTTTTTT. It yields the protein CASSDSPSGELFF.

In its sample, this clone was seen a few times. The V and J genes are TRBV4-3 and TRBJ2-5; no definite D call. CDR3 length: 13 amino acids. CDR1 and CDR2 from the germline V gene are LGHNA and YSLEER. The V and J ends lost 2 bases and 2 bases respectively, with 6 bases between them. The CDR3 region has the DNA TGCGCCAGCAGCCAACGGATACAAGAGACCCAGTACTTC. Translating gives CASSQRIQETQYF.

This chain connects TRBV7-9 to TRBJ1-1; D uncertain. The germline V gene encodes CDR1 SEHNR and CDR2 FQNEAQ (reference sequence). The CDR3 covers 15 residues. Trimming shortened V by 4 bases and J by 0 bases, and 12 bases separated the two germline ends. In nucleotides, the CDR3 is TGTGCCAGCAGCTGGGATGCCAGGATGAACACTGAAGCTTTCTTT. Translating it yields CASSWDARMNTEAFF.

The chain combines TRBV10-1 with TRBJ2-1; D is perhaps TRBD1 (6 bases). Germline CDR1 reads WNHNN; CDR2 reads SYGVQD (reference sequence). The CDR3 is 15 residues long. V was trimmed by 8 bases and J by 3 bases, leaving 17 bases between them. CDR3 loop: CASPPRGEIYNEQFF. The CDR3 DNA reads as TGCGCCAGCCCCCCCAGGGGTGAGATCTACAATGAGCAGTTCTTC.

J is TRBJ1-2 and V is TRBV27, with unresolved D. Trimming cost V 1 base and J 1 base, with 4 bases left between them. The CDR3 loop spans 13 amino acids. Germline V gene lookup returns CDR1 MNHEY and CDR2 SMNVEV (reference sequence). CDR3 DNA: TGTGCCAGCAGTTTATTCAGTAACTATGGCTACACCTTC. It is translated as CASSLFSNYGYTF.

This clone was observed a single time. For the CDR3, the DNA is TGTGCCAGCAGCTTGCAGGGTCAGCTGTACGAGCAGTACTTC. Translated, it gives CASSLQGQLYEQYF. The V call is TRBV11-2, the J call TRBJ2-7; maybe TRBD1 (5 bases). This CDR3 region has 14 residues. V gave up 3 bases and J gave up 4 bases, with 13 bases separating them. The germline gives CDR1 SGHAT, CDR2 FQNNGV.

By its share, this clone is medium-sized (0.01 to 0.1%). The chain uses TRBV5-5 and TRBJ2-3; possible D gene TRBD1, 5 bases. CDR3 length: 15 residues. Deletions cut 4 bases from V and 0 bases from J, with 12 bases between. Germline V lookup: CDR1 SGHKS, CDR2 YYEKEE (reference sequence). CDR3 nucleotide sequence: TGTGCCAGCAGCGTGGACAATTTAAGCACAGATACGCAGTATTTT. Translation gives CASSVDNLSTDTQYF.

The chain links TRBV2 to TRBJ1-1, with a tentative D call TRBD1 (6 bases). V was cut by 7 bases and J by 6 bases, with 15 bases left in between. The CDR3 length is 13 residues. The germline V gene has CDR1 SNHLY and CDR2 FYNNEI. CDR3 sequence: CASKVTGPPEAFF. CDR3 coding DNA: TGTGCCAGCAAGGTGACAGGACCCCCTGAAGCTTTCTTT.

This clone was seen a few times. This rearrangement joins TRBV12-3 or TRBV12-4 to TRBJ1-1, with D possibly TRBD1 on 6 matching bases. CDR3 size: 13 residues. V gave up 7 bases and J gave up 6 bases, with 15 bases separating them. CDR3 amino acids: CASTPGEGSEAFF. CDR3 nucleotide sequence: TGTGCCAGCACCCCAGGGGAAGGATCTGAAGCTTTCTTT.

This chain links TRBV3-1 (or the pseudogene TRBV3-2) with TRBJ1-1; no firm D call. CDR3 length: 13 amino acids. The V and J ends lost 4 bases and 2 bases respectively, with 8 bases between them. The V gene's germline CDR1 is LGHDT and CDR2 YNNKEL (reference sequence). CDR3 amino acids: CASSLVTNTEAFF. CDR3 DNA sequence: TGTGCCAGCAGCCTCGTTACCAACACTGAAGCTTTCTTT.

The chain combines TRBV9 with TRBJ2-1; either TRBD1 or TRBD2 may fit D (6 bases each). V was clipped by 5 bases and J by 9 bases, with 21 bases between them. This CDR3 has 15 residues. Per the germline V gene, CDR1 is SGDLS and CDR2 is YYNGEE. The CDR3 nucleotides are TGTGCCAGCAGTTTGGATGGGGGGCCCGGCCTTGAGCAGTTCTTC. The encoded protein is CASSLDGGPGLEQFF.

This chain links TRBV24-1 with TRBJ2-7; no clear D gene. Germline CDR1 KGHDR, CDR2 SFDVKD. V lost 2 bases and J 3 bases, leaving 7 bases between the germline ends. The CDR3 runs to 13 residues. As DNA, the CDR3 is TGTGCCACCAGTGATTCGACCCGCTACGAGCAGTACTTC. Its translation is CATSDSTRYEQYF.

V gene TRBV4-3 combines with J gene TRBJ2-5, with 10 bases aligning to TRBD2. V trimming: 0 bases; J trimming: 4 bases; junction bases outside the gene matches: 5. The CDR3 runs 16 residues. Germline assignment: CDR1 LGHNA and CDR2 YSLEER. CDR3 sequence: CASSQDFTSGAETQYF. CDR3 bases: TGCGCCAGCAGCCAAGATTTTACTAGCGGGGCAGAGACCCAGTACTTC.

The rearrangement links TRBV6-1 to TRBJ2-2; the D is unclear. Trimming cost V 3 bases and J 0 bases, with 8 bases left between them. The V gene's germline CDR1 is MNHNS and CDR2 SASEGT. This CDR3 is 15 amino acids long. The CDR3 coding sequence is TGTGCCAGCAGTGAGCGACCTTCGAACACCGGGGAGCTGTTTTTT. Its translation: CASSERPSNTGELFF.

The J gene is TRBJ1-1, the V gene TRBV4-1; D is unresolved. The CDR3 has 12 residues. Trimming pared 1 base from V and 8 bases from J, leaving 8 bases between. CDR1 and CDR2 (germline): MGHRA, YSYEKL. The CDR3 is CASSQGAQEAFF. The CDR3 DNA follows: TGCGCCAGCAGCCAAGGGGCTCAAGAAGCTTTCTTT.

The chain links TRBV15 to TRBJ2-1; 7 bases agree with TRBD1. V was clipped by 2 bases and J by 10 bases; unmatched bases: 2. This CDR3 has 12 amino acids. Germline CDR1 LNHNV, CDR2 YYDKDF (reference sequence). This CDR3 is CATSRSGQEQFF. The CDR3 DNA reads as TGTGCCACCAGCAGATCGGGACAGGAGCAGTTCTTC.

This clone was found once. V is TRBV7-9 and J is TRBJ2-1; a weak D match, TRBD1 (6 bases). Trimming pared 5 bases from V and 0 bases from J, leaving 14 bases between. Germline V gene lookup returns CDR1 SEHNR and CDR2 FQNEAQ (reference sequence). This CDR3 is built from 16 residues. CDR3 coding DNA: TGTGCCAGCAGCGGAAAAGGGGGTAGCTCCTACAATGAGCAGTTCTTC. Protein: CASSGKGGSSYNEQFF.

The CDR3 nucleotides are TGCGCCAGCAGCCAAGATTGGGCCCTCTCTGGAAACACCATATATTTT. This sequence encodes CASSQDWALSGNTIYF. The chain links TRBV4-3 to TRBJ1-3; no reliable D call. With 0 bases removed from V and 0 bases from J, the gap between germline ends came to 9 bases. Germline V lookup: CDR1 LGHNA, CDR2 YSLEER. The length of the CDR3 is 16 residues.

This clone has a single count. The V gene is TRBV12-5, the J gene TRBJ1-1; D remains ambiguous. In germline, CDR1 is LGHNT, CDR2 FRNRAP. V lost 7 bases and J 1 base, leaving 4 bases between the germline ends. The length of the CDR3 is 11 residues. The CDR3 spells CASVRNTEAFF. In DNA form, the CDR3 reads TGTGCTAGTGTGAGGAACACTGAAGCTTTCTTT.

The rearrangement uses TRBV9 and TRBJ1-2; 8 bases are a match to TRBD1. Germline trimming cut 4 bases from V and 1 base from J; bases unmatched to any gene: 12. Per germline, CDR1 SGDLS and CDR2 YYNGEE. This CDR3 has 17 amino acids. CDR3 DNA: TGTGCCAGCAGCCTCCATCCGGGACAGGACTTTAACTATGGCTACACCTTC. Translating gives CASSLHPGQDFNYGYTF.

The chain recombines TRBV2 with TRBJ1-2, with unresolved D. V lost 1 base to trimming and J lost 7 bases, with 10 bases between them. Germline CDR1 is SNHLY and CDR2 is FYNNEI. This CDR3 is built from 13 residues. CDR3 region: CASSEGEGRGYTF. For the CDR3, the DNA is TGTGCCAGCAGTGAAGGGGAGGGCCGTGGCTACACCTTC.

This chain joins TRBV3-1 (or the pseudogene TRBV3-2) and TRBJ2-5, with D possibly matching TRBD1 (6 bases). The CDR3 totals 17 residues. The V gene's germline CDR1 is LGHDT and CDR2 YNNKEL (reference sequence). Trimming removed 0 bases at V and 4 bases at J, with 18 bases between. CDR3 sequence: CASSQEGLQGIVETQYF. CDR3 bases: TGTGCCAGCAGCCAAGAGGGCTTGCAGGGGATTGTAGAGACCCAGTACTTC.

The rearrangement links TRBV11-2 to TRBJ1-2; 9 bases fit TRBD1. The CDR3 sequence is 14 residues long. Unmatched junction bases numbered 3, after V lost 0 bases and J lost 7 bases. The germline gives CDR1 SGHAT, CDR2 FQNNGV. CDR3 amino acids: CASSLEGQGSGYTF. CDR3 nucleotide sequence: TGTGCCAGCAGCTTAGAGGGACAGGGATCTGGCTACACCTTC.

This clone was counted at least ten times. In nucleotides, the CDR3 is TGTGCCAGCGAACCGGGACAAACGAGCACAGATACGCAGTATTTT. It is translated as CASEPGQTSTDTQYF. This chain joins TRBV2 and TRBJ2-3, with TRBD1 as a possible D gene (6 bases). Trimming removed 8 bases from V and 0 bases from J, with 15 bases in between. Per the germline V gene, CDR1 is SNHLY and CDR2 is FYNNEI. The CDR3 spans 15 residues.

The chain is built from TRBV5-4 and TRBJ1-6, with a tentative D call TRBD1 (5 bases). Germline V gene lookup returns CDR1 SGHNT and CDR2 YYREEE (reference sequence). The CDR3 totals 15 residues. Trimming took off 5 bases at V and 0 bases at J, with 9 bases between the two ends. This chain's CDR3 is CASRQGSSYNSPLHF. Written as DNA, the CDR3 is TGTGCCAGCAGGCAGGGAAGCTCCTATAATTCACCCCTCCACTTT.

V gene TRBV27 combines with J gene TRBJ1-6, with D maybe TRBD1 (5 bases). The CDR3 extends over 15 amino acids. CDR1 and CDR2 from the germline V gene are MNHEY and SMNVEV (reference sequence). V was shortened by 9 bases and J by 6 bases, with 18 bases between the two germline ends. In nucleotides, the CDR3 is TGTGCCAGGACGACGGGGGACGGGTTTAATTCACCCCTCCACTTT. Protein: CARTTGDGFNSPLHF.

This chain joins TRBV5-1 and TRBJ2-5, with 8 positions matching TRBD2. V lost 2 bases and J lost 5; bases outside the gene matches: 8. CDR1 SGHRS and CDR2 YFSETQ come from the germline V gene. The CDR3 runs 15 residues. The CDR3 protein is CASSLGRGGMETQYF. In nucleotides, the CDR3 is TGCGCCAGCAGCTTAGGTCGGGGGGGCATGGAGACCCAGTACTTC.

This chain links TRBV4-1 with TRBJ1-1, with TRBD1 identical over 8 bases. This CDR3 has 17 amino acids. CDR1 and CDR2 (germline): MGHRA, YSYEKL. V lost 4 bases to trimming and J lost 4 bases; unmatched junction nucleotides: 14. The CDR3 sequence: CASSRGQGPGRGTEAFF. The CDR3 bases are TGCGCCAGCAGCCGAGGACAGGGACCGGGCCGGGGCACTGAAGCTTTCTTT.